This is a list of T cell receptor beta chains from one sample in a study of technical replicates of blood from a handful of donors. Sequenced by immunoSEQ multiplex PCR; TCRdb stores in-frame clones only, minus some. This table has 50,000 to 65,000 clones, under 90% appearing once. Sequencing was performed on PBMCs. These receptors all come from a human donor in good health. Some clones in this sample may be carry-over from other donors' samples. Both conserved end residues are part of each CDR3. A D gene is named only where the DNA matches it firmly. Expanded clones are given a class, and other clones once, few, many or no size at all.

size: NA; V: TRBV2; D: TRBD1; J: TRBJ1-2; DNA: TGTGCCAGCAGTCGGAACAGGGGGCCGGGGGGCTACACCTTC; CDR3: CASSRNRGPGGYTF
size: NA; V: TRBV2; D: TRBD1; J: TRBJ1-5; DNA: TGTGCCAGCACCACGCTGGGACAGGGAAATCAGCCCCAGCATTTT; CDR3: CASTTLGQGNQPQHF
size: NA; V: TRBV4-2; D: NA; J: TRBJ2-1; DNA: TGTGCCAGCAGCCAAGATGGTAAGACGGGGGGCTATAACAATGAGCAGTTCTTC; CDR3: CASSQDGKTGGYNNEQFF
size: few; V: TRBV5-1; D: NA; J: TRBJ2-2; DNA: TGCGCCAGCGAGAAAGACACAACCGGGGAGCTGTTTTTT; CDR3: CASEKDTTGELFF
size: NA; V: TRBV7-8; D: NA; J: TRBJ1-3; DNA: TGTGCCAGCAGCTTAGCCGGGGGCTCTGGAAACACCATATATTTT; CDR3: CASSLAGGSGNTIYF
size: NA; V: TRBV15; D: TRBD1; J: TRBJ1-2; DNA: TGTGCCACCAGCAGACCCGGACAGGGGAACTATGGCTACACCTTC; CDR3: CATSRPGQGNYGYTF
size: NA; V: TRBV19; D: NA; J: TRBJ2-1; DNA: TGTGCCAGTTCCGGATTAGCTAGGAATGAGCAGTTCTTC; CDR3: CASSGLARNEQFF
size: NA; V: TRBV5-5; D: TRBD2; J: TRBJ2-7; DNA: TGTGCCAGCAGCCAAAGACTAGCGGCCTACGAGCAGTACTTC; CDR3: CASSQRLAAYEQYF
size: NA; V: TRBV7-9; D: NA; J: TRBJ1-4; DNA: TGTGCCAGCAGCTTAGTGGTCCTTTCCGGGGGTGAAAAACTGTTTTTT; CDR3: CASSLVVLSGGEKLFF
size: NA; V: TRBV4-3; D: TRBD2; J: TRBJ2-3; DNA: TGCGCCAGCAGCCAAGTCCGCGGGAGTAATGTGGATACGCAGTATTTT; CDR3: CASSQVRGSNVDTQYF
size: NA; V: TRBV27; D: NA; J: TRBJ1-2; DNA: TGTGCCAGCAGCCCTCCCCAAAACTTACAGGGAAACTATGGCTACACCTTC; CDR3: CASSPPQNLQGNYGYTF
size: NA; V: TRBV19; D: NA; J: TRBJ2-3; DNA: TGTGCCAGTAGTATCCGACAGGTCACAGATACGCAGTATTTT; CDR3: CASSIRQVTDTQYF
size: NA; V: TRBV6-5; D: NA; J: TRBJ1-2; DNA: TGTGCCAGCAGTCCCACACGACTGTTCTATGGCTACACCTTC; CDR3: CASSPTRLFYGYTF
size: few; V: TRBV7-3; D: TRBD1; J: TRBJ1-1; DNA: TGTGCCAGCAGCTTAAGGGGGGGGACAGGTCTTTTGAACACTGAAGCTTTCTTT; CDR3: CASSLRGGTGLLNTEAFF
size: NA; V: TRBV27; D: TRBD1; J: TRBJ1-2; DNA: TGTGCCAGCAGTTTATCCCAGGGGGCCTTTCCGGGCTACACCTTC; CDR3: CASSLSQGAFPGYTF
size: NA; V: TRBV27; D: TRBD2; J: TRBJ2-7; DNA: TGTGCCAGCAGTTTCCCTAGCGGGAGGGCCTGGGACGAGCAGTACTTC; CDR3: CASSFPSGRAWDEQYF
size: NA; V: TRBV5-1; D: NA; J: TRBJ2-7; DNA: TGCGCCAGCAGCTGGGGCAGCGGGCCCTCCTACGAGCAGTACTTC; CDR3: CASSWGSGPSYEQYF
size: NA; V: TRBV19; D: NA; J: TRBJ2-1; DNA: TGTGCCAGTAGGGGACTCATGGGAGGGGGCAATGAGCAGTTCTTC; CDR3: CASRGLMGGGNEQFF